This TCR beta chain was recorded in a study of beta chain features in type 1 diabetes. Study in general: Across the samples, roughly 98,000,000 sorted cells were examined in total.

Expressed TCRB transcripts were sequenced, since all the RNA that had been isolated was reverse transcribed. Sequenced by immunoSEQ multiplex PCR; TCRdb stores in-frame clones only, minus some. The sample lists hundreds of thousands of clones; around an eighth were seen once. Study results and caveats: In every one of the four CD4+ subsets, TCRB CDR3s were moderately but significantly shorter in Type 1 diabetes patients.

This clone was seen a handful of times. Its specificity is not known. Trimming took 0 bases from V and 16 from J; bases not matched to a gene: 6. Per germline, CDR1 ENHRY and CDR2 SYGVKD. This CDR3 has 12 residues. The receptor was isolated from a man aged 18 to 29 with type 1 diabetes. The J gene is TRBJ2-1, the V gene TRBV10-3, with 7 bases identical to TRBD2. The specimen sequenced was naive CD4+ T cells from blood. As DNA, the CDR3 is TGTGCCATCAGTGAGTCCAGGGAGGGAGGATTCTTC. Translated, it gives CAISESREGGFF.